The present entry profiles one T cell receptor beta chain with its context. The antigen this receptor binds is unknown. No base quality values were provided; no much bigger clone lies one nucleotide off. The sample originates from a study of T cell changes during pregnancy in multiple sclerosis (dated 2019 in TCRdb). At the level of the whole study: In women with multiple sclerosis, the researchers looked at how the T cell repertoire shifted as pregnancy progressed.

The library was obtained by the immunoSEQ multiplex PCR assay. TCRdb provides this immuneACCESS table in a form limited to in-frame rearrangements. Some clones are lacking; in checked studies, under half of them reflect an unresolved V gene, and why the rest are absent is not known. The sample table contains under 55,000 clones; only one count was recorded for about nine tenths of them. The ten largest clones represent roughly a tenth of the sample. V lost 2 bases and J lost 3 bases; the stretch between them is 10 bases long. CDR1 and CDR2, per the germline V gene, are MNHNS and SASEGT. The CDR3 has 14 amino acids, counting the end cysteine and phenylalanine. Only CDR3 DNA remains: 42 bases, in frame from the first base.

This chain joins TRBV6-1 to TRBJ1-1; confidence is insufficient to name the D gene. This TCR came from a female donor with multiple sclerosis, enrolled in a pregnancy study. Sequencing was performed on CD8+ T cells from peripheral blood mononuclear cells, taken after pregnancy. The DNA sequence reads TGTGCCAGCAGTGAATCCTATTTTGACACTGAAGCTTTCTTT. It specifies CASSESYFDTEAFF.